One and the same sample provided the 10 T cell receptor beta chains below, sequenced in a study of T cell responses to AZD1222 COVID-19 vaccine. Method: immunoSEQ multiplex PCR; TCRdb's copy keeps in-frame clones and lacks some. In the table there are 150,000 to 200,000 clones, roughly nine tenths of which are singletons. The sequencing used peripheral blood, collected on day 0 of AZD1222 vaccination. These receptor sequences come from an adult in good health.

The rearrangement joins TRBV2 to TRBJ1-6, with unresolved D. The CDR3 is 15 residues long. Trimming pared 8 bases from V and 7 bases from J, leaving 18 bases between. CDR1 and CDR2 from the germline V gene are SNHLY and FYNNEI. The CDR3 spells CASGQGINRNSPLHF. The CDR3 bases are TGTGCCAGCGGCCAAGGGATTAACCGAAATTCACCCCTCCACTTT.

The gene calls are TRBV5-4 and TRBJ1-2, with TRBD1 identical over 7 bases. The germline V gene encodes CDR1 SGHNT and CDR2 YYREEE (reference sequence). The CDR3 is made up of 16 amino acids. After removal of 3 bases from V and 2 bases from J, the junction contained 10 bases not matched to a gene. The CDR3 sequence: CASSSDPNRGNYGYTF. The CDR3 DNA follows: TGTGCCAGCAGCTCGGACCCCAACAGGGGAAACTATGGCTACACCTTC.

The chain has TRBV2 and TRBJ2-7, with D tentatively TRBD1 or TRBD2 (5 bases each). CDR1 and CDR2 (germline): SNHLY, FYNNEI. The V gene lost 4 bases and the J gene lost 6 bases, with 19 bases spanning the gap. This CDR3 contains 15 residues. CDR3 nucleotides: TGTGCCAGCAGTGTGAGAAGGGACCTCCGGCCCGAGCAGTACTTC. It codes for CASSVRRDLRPEQYF.

This chain links TRBV28 with TRBJ2-7; 10 nucleotides line up with TRBD2. There are 14 residues in the CDR3. V lost 6 bases and J lost 2; bases outside the gene matches: 4. The V gene's germline CDR1 is MDHEN and CDR2 SYDVKM. CDR3 region: CASSSSGGAYEQYF. In nucleotides, the CDR3 is TGTGCCAGCAGCTCTAGCGGGGGTGCCTACGAGCAGTACTTC.

The rearrangement uses TRBV28 and TRBJ1-1; TRBD1 aligns across 7 bases. This CDR3 has 16 residues. CDR1 and CDR2 from the germline V gene are MDHEN and SYDVKM. Germline trimming cut 2 bases from V and 1 base from J; bases unmatched to any gene: 7. The CDR3 DNA reads as TGTGCCAGCAGTTTACAGGGGACAGCGAAGAACACTGAAGCTTTCTTT. Protein product: CASSLQGTAKNTEAFF. Complete variable domain (other parts from reference TRBV28 and TRBJ1-1): DVKVTQSSRYLVKRTGEKVFLECVQDMDHENMFWYRQDPGLGLRLIYFSYDVKMKEKGDIPEGYSVSREKKERFSLILESASTNQTSMYLCASSLQGTAKNTEAFFGQGTRLTVV.

This chain uses TRBV19 with TRBJ1-1, with 12 bases aligning to TRBD1. After removal of 2 bases from V and 11 bases from J, the junction contained 15 bases not matched to a gene. The germline CDR1 and CDR2 sequences are LNHDA and SQIVND (reference sequence). This CDR3 contains 17 residues. The CDR3: CASSILGSGTGGNSAFF. CDR3 in DNA: TGTGCCAGTAGTATATTGGGGAGTGGGACAGGGGGCAATTCGGCTTTCTTT.

This sequence joins TRBV19 and TRBJ2-3, with TRBD2 matching 14 bases. CDR1 is LNHDA and CDR2 is SQIVND in the germline V gene (reference sequence). The CDR3 runs 16 residues. After removal of 7 bases from V and 4 bases from J, the junction contained 7 bases not matched to a gene. CDR3 nucleotide sequence: TGTGCCAGTAAGGGGACTAGCGGGAGTAGGGCAGATACGCAGTATTTT. Its protein product is CASKGTSGSRADTQYF.

The chain employs TRBV5-8 and TRBJ1-4, with D maybe TRBD1 (5 bases). V was pared by 6 bases and J by 6 bases, with 18 bases between. This CDR3 has 15 residues. CDR1 and CDR2 (germline): SGHTS, YDEGEE. DNA of the CDR3: TGTGCCAGCACCCCAGAGCGCACAGGTGATGAAAAACTGTTTTTT. This translates into CASTPERTGDEKLFF.

The chain couples TRBV7-3 to TRBJ2-3; D remains unclear. V lost 5 bases, J lost 4 bases, and 7 bases lay in between. This CDR3 contains 12 residues. Germline CDR1 SGHTA, CDR2 FQGTGA. The CDR3 region is CASSVDADTQYF. DNA for the CDR3: TGTGCCAGCAGCGTAGACGCAGATACGCAGTATTTT.

The chain carries TRBV19 and TRBJ2-2, with no clear D. The CDR3 totals 13 residues. The germline V gene has CDR1 LNHDA and CDR2 SQIVND (reference sequence). V lost 7 bases to trimming and J lost 6 bases, with 12 bases between them. The DNA for the CDR3 is TGTGCCAGTACCTCTGGGTCTTCCGGGGAGCTGTTTTTT. Its protein product is CASTSGSSGELFF.